This is a list of T cell receptor beta chains from one sample in a study of blood T cells in healthy people across ages. Each CDR3 protein gets one entry after TCRdb re-called the 5' RACE reads with MiXCR. The sample includes hundreds of thousands of distinct CDR3 sequences, 53% seen only once; the top ten take about 42%. The sample was blood. The receptors stem from a man older than 75 in good health. The CDR3 runs from the conserved cysteine through the conserved F or W. D genes are given only for firm matches.

>15|TRBV5-1|TRBD1|TRBJ1-4
CASSLAGQALEKLFF
>15|TRBV6-5|TRBD1|TRBJ1-1
CASSLLAGGFTEAFF
>13|TRBV27|NA|TRBJ2-5
CASSSEYQETQYF
>18|TRBV20-1|TRBD1|TRBJ1-5
CSASLWGSTGGLNQPQHF
>14|TRBV5-1|NA|TRBJ1-1
CASSQIDTNTEAFF
>16|TRBV24-1|TRBD2|TRBJ2-1
CATSDSLAQAYNEQFF
>13|TRBV7-2|TRBD1|NA
CASSSQGADEQYF
>15|TRBV5-1|TRBD1|TRBJ2-1
CASSPDRQGAYEQFF
>15|TRBV7-8|NA|TRBJ1-2
CASSPRGASGYGYTF
>16|TRBV6-5|TRBD1|TRBJ2-3
CASRLWGQGFGDTQYF
>17|TRBV7-2|TRBD2|NA
CASSYWGLAGGGETQYF
>14|TRBV5-1|TRBD1|TRBJ1-5
CASSLAGDSQPQHF
>15|TRBV3-1|TRBD2|TRBJ2-7
CASSQEGGRGYEQYF
>13|TRBV28|NA|TRBJ2-5
CASTTLRFETQYF
>15|TRBV19|NA|TRBJ2-5
CASRTRTSSTETQYF
>15|TRBV6-6|NA|TRBJ2-1
CVSSRREWGNNEQFF
>13|TRBV29-1|NA|TRBJ2-7
CSVRALSSYEQYF
>14|TRBV29-1|NA|TRBJ2-7
CSVDQGQGGDEQYF
>15|TRBV7-7|TRBD2|TRBJ2-1
CASSISGAGYNEQFF
>18|TRBV7-9|TRBD2|TRBJ2-5
CASSLEAGLAGHQETQYF
>14|TRBV9|NA|NA
CASSVGPGRETQYF
>15|TRBV6-2/TRBV6-3|TRBD1|TRBJ2-5
CASSYVDRFQETQYF
>12|TRBV2|TRBD2|TRBJ2-7
CARGLAGDEQYF
>14|TRBV12-3/TRBV12-4|TRBD1|TRBJ2-7
CASIRQGKRGEQYF
>14|TRBV9|NA|TRBJ2-3
CASTRDQHTDTQYF
>15|TRBV7-2|NA|TRBJ1-2
CASSLRGIRRNGYTF
>14|TRBV20-1|NA|TRBJ1-5
CSARDAGANQPQHF
>16|TRBV12-3/TRBV12-4|TRBD1|TRBJ2-5
CASSFRQGARGETQYF
>14|TRBV21-1|NA|TRBJ2-3
CASSKGRGSDTQYF
>15|TRBV2|NA|TRBJ2-1
CASSLQGPVGETQFF
>14|TRBV29-1|TRBD2|TRBJ2-5
CSALSGAPLAGQYF
>17|TRBV6-1|NA|TRBJ2-5
CASSVSPGTSARETQYF
>15|TRBV3-1|TRBD1|TRBJ1-2
CASSRQQGANYGYTF
>14|TRBV5-1|NA|TRBJ1-6
CASSSSIIDSPLHF
>15|TRBV2|NA|TRBJ2-7
CASSWLELSSYEQYF
>16|TRBV24-1|NA|TRBJ2-7
CATSDPTGRGPYEQYF
>13|TRBV3-1|NA|TRBJ1-1
CASSQGSGIKAFF
>16|TRBV5-1|NA|TRBJ2-3
CASSREGRGVTDTQYF
>16|TRBV5-4|TRBD2|TRBJ2-1
CASSHGTSGISIEQFF
>16|TRBV5-1|TRBD2|TRBJ2-1
CASSLDLRSGSYEQFF
>15|TRBV20-1|NA|TRBJ2-1
CSAFDASSSYSEQFF
>15|TRBV10-3|NA|TRBJ2-2
CAISAEQLGLGELFF
>15|TRBV27|NA|TRBJ2-3
CASSSQGGRPDTQYF
>15|TRBV7-6|TRBD1|TRBJ1-3
CASSPGTGVGNTIYF
>11|TRBV10-3|NA|TRBJ2-3
CAISGADTQYF
>15|TRBV6-6|NA|TRBJ2-7
CASSPGTLKTYGQYF
>18|TRBV7-8|TRBD1|TRBJ1-5
CASSPRQGAASGHQPQHF
>14|TRBV11-2|NA|TRBJ1-6
CASSLVRVHSPLHF
>16|TRBV7-3|NA|TRBJ2-3
CASSSRPGGLQDTQYF
>13|TRBV7-9|NA|TRBJ2-7
CASSSRTSYEQYF
>13|TRBV18|TRBD2|TRBJ2-7
CASSHGGSYEQYF
>15|TRBV2|NA|TRBJ1-2
CASSESPGASYGYTF
>12|TRBV5-1|NA|TRBJ2-7
CASSSYPYEQYF